A single sample gave rise to the 29 T cell receptor beta chains below, sequenced in a study of T cells in Graves' hyperthyroidism and ophthalmopathy. Amplification of TCR beta CDR3 regions was performed using RNA transcripts as template. With the HTBI primer set, the TCR CDR3 went through a first round of RT-PCR. One entry per CDR3 protein results from TCRdb running MiXCR on the multiplex PCR reads. The data show hundreds of thousands of distinct CDR3 sequences, around 13% seen once. The specimen sequenced was blood. These receptors were obtained from a woman aged 18-29 years with Graves' hyperthyroidism.

The gene calls are TRBV5-8 and TRBJ2-7; the D gene is possibly TRBD1 (6 bases). The germline V gene has CDR1 SGHTS and CDR2 YDEGEE. With 1 base removed from V and 5 bases from J, the gap between germline ends came to 13 bases. The CDR3 spans 14 residues. CDR3 coding DNA: TGTGCCAGCAGCTTGTCAGGGGCTAGGAACGAGCAGTACTTC. Encoded protein: CASSLSGARNEQYF.

This clonotype was detected many times. This chain links TRBV5-6 with TRBJ2-7; 10 bases map to TRBD1. V was pared by 2 bases and J by 5 bases, with 4 bases of the junction left unmatched. CDR3 length: 14 residues. Germline V gene sequence: CDR1 SGHDT, CDR2 YYEEEE. CDR3 region: CASSFRQGANEQYF. CDR3 bases: TGTGCCAGCAGCTTTCGACAGGGGGCCAACGAGCAGTACTTC. Full variable domain (remainder filled in from reference TRBV5-6 and TRBJ2-7): DAGVTQSPTHLIKTRGQQVTLRCSPKSGHDTVSWYQQALGQGPQFIFQYYEEEERQRGNFPDRFSGHQFPNYSSELNVNALLLGDSALYLCASSFRQGANEQYFGPGTRLTVT.

V gene TRBV19 combines with J gene TRBJ2-3; D perhaps matches TRBD2 (5 bases). Trimming stripped 2 bases from V and 1 base from J, with 10 bases between. The length of the CDR3 is 15 residues. The germline CDR1 and CDR2 sequences are LNHDA and SQIVND (reference sequence). The CDR3 spells CASSINGIGTDTQYF. The DNA of the CDR3 is TGTGCCAGTAGTATAAACGGGATTGGCACAGATACGCAGTATTTT.

At least ten counts were recorded for this clonotype. J is TRBJ2-1 and V is TRBV2, with 7 bases aligning to TRBD2. Trimming removed 5 bases from V and 0 bases from J; junction bases left unmatched: 7. In germline, CDR1 is SNHLY, CDR2 FYNNEI. The CDR3 runs to 16 residues. CDR3 DNA: TGTGCCAGCAGTACCCCTAGCGGACCCTCCTACAATGAGCAGTTCTTC. It translates to CASSTPSGPSYNEQFF.

In this sample, this clonotype turned up many times. The rearrangement links TRBV13 to TRBJ2-7; D call uncertain. This CDR3 has 15 amino acids. V was pared by 2 bases and J by 3 bases, with 14 bases between. Germline V lookup: CDR1 PRHDT, CDR2 FYEKMQ (reference sequence). CDR3: CASSLQRYEHYEQYF. The DNA for the CDR3 is TGTGCCAGCAGCTTACAACGGTACGAACACTACGAGCAGTACTTC.

This clonotype occurred many times. The chain uses TRBV20-1 and TRBJ2-7; weak D call: TRBD2 (7 bases). This CDR3 comprises 15 residues. Germline V gene lookup returns CDR1 DFQATT and CDR2 SNEGSKA (reference sequence). The V gene lost 0 bases and the J gene lost 2 bases, with 14 bases spanning the gap. DNA for the CDR3: TGCAGTGCTAGAGATGGGAGGGGGAGTACCTACGAGCAGTACTTC. Translation gives CSARDGRGSTYEQYF.

This clonotype has only a few counts. Relative to the germline gene, one junction end is altered; a read error may explain this. The chain combines TRBV4-3 with TRBJ1-2; weak D call: TRBD1 (5 bases). Germline values: CDR1 LGHNA, CDR2 YSLEER. The CDR3 is 15 amino acids. CDR3 in DNA: TGCGCCAACAGCCAGTCTCGGGGGACGGCGCGAGGCTACACCTTC. Protein: CANSQSRGTARGYTF.

This clonotype was counted at least ten times. The rearrangement links TRBV12-3 or TRBV12-4 to TRBJ2-5; D possibly uses TRBD1 or TRBD2 (6 bases each). The CDR3 loop spans 15 amino acids. The ends were cut back, 7 bases at V and 4 bases at J, with 19 bases in the middle. CDR3 in DNA: TGTGCCAGCACTCGTAGTGAAAAGGGGGGAGAGACCCAGTACTTC. Its translation: CASTRSEKGGETQYF.

The rearrangement uses TRBV9 and TRBJ2-7; 8 bases are shared with TRBD1. This CDR3 spans 15 amino acids. V lost 0 bases to trimming and J lost 3 bases; unmatched junction nucleotides: 5. Germline V gene data show CDR1 as SGDLS and CDR2 as YYNGEE. The CDR3 DNA reads as TGTGCCAGCAGCGTAGAGCAGGGGGCGATCTACGAGCAGTACTTC. It translates to CASSVEQGAIYEQYF.

There are many counts of this clonotype. The chain couples TRBV29-1 to TRBJ2-5, with no clear D. V was trimmed by 7 bases and J by 2 bases, leaving 11 bases between them. Germline V gene lookup returns CDR1 SQVTM and CDR2 ANQGSEA. The CDR3 totals 12 residues. CDR3 amino acids: CSATTAQETQYF. The DNA of the CDR3 is TGCAGCGCGACGACTGCACAAGAGACCCAGTACTTC.

The rearrangement links TRBV27 to TRBJ2-1; D possibly uses TRBD1 or TRBD2 (5 bases each). The CDR3 consists of 18 residues. V was cut by 1 base and J by 7 bases, with 23 bases left in between. From germline, CDR1 is MNHEY and CDR2 SMNVEV (reference sequence). The CDR3 DNA reads as TGTGCCAGCAGTTTATATGGTGCCGGGACCCCGCTTTATAATGAGCAGTTCTTC. This translates into CASSLYGAGTPLYNEQFF.

This clonotype was seen a handful of times. A much larger clone sits a single nucleotide away, making a read error possible. The chain recombines TRBV25-1 with TRBJ2-1; D unclear. This CDR3 contains 11 residues. Germline V gives CDR1 MGHDK, CDR2 SYGVNS. CDR3 sequence: CTSTAGDEQFF. The CDR3 nucleotides are TGTACCAGCACGGCTGGGGATGAGCAGTTCTTC.

This clonotype has more than one count but fewer than ten. A much larger clone differs from this one at a single base, so this may be a read error. In this CDR3 the conserved last residue, phenylalanine or tryptophan, is missing, so a read error is likely. This chain connects TRBV7-9 to TRBJ2-7; D uncertain. Between the trimmed V and J ends, which lost 2 bases and 2 bases, there was a span of 7 bases. The CDR3 sequence is 13 residues long. Germline assignment: CDR1 SEHNR and CDR2 FQNEAQ (reference sequence). For the CDR3, the DNA is TGTGCCAGCAGCTTAAAGGGTCCCTACGAGCAGTACTCC. It encodes CASSLKGPYEQYS.

This clonotype has a handful of counts. The chain joins TRBV6-1 to TRBJ2-1; TRBD2 matches at 16 bases. V lost 6 bases, J lost 8 bases, and 10 bases stayed unmatched. CDR1 MNHNS and CDR2 SASEGT come from the germline V gene. The CDR3 covers 17 residues. CDR3 bases: TGTGCCAGCAGCGTGGGACTAGCGGGAGGGCCTTGGGATGAGCAGTTCTTC. Amino acid sequence: CASSVGLAGGPWDEQFF.

This clonotype was detected a few times. The J gene is TRBJ1-4, the V gene TRBV19; D not certain. The ends were cut back, 3 bases at V and 7 bases at J, with 12 bases in the middle. The CDR3 loop spans 14 amino acids. Per the germline V gene, CDR1 is LNHDA and CDR2 is SQIVND (reference sequence). For the CDR3, the DNA is TGTGCCAGTAGTATTTTCGAGGGAGGTGAAAAACTGTTTTTT. Its translation is CASSIFEGGEKLFF.

This clonotype was counted at least ten times. One end of the junction does not line up with germline, which may come from a read error. J is TRBJ1-1 and V is TRBV14; D gene ambiguous. CDR1 is SGHDN, CDR2 FVKESK, per germline. The CDR3 extends over 13 amino acids. CDR3 bases: TGCGCCAGCAGCCAGGACTTGAACACTGAAGCTTTCTTT. Translating gives CASSQDLNTEAFF.

This clonotype was seen a handful of times. J is TRBJ2-3 and V is TRBV20-1; 9 positions match TRBD2. The CDR3 contains 15 residues. Germline V CDR1 and CDR2: DFQATT, SNEGSKA (reference sequence). The V gene end was trimmed by 5 bases and the J gene end by 4 bases; junction bases not matched to a gene: 10. The CDR3 coding sequence is TGCAGTGCTCTGGCCGGGACTAGCTCCCCAGATACGCAGTATTTT. This translates into CSALAGTSSPDTQYF.

This clonotype came up many times. J is TRBJ2-2 and V is TRBV4-1; 8 bases are a match to TRBD2. V trimming: 4 bases; J trimming: 6 bases; junction bases outside the gene matches: 7. The germline CDR1 and CDR2 sequences are MGHRA and YSYEKL. The CDR3 consists of 15 residues. The CDR3 nucleotides are TGCGCCAGCAGCCGCCCGGGACTAGGGGCCGGGGAGCTGTTTTTT. This codes for CASSRPGLGAGELFF.

This clonotype came up many times. The chain couples TRBV3-1 to TRBJ2-1; TRBD2 aligns across 10 bases. CDR3 size: 16 residues. Germline values: CDR1 LGHDT, CDR2 YNNKEL (reference sequence). V gave up 5 bases and J gave up 7 bases; unmatched junction bases: 11. The CDR3 protein is CASSSTLVAGGNEQFF. CDR3 in DNA: TGTGCCAGCAGCTCGACCTTGGTAGCGGGAGGTAATGAGCAGTTCTTC.

Ten or more counts support this clonotype. This rearrangement joins TRBV5-1 to TRBJ1-5; D remains ambiguous. The V gene's germline CDR1 is SGHRS and CDR2 YFSETQ. V shed 4 bases and J shed 3 bases, with 8 bases lying between them. The CDR3 runs 13 residues. CDR3 sequence (DNA): TGCGCCAGCAGCCTCGGGCTCAATCAGCCCCAGCATTTT. This gives the protein CASSLGLNQPQHF. Drawing the rest from reference TRBV5-1 and TRBJ1-5, the complete variable domain is KAGVTQTPRYLIKTRGQQVTLSCSPISGHRSVSWYQQTPGQGLQFLFEYFSETQRNKGNFPGRFSGRQFSNSRSEMNVSTLELGDSALYLCASSLGLNQPQHFGDGTRLSIL.

As to this clonotype: This could be a read error, since a much larger clone is one nucleotide away. This rearrangement joins TRBV7-9 to TRBJ2-7; no clear D gene. The CDR3 has 15 amino acids. Per the germline V gene, CDR1 is SEHNR and CDR2 is FQNEAQ (reference sequence). The V gene lost 5 bases and the J gene lost 1 base, with 15 bases spanning the gap. For the CDR3, the DNA is TGTGCCAGCAGCAGAGATTGGGAACAGTCCTACGAGCAGTACTTC. Translation gives CASSRDWEQSYEQYF.

This clonotype was found many times. The chain combines TRBV11-2 with TRBJ2-2; D perhaps matches TRBD1 (6 bases). V shed 9 bases and J shed 5 bases, with 10 bases lying between them. Germline V gene data show CDR1 as SGHAT and CDR2 as FQNNGV. This CDR3 contains 12 residues. The CDR3 DNA reads as TGTGCCAGTAACAGGGCTACCGGGGAGCTGTTTTTT. Its translation: CASNRATGELFF.

This clonotype was found many times. The chain employs TRBV29-1 and TRBJ2-7; TRBD1 agrees at 9 bases. Looked up from germline, CDR1 is SQVTM and CDR2 is ANQGSEA. The CDR3 loop spans 13 amino acids. The V gene end was trimmed by 7 bases and the J gene end by 4 bases; junction bases not matched to a gene: 8. The CDR3 loop is CSASGQGIYEQYF. In nucleotides, the CDR3 is TGCAGCGCGTCGGGACAGGGAATTTACGAGCAGTACTTC.

This clonotype was observed once. DNA of the CDR3: TGCAGCGTTGACAGGGGGGACGGGACCCAGTTCTTC. It specifies CSVDRGDGTQFF. The genes are TRBV29-1 and TRBJ2-5; TRBD1 is a possible D gene (7 bases). The DNA end is a closer match to TRBJ2-1, so the J assignment may be wrong. Germline V gives CDR1 SQVTM, CDR2 ANQGSEA. The CDR3 covers 12 residues.

This clonotype was seen ten or more times. The rearrangement joins TRBV11-1 to TRBJ2-1; D gene ambiguous. The V gene lost 3 bases and the J gene lost 3 bases, with 9 bases spanning the gap. The CDR3 has 14 residues. Germline assignment: CDR1 SGHAT and CDR2 FQDESV (reference sequence). The CDR3: CASSLAASYNEQFF. The CDR3 coding sequence is TGTGCCAGCAGCTTGGCAGCCAGCTACAATGAGCAGTTCTTC.

This sequence joins TRBV28 and TRBJ1-1; the D is unclear. Between the trimmed V and J ends, which lost 6 bases and 4 bases, there was a span of 12 bases. This CDR3 has 13 residues. Germline values: CDR1 MDHEN, CDR2 SYDVKM. In DNA form, the CDR3 reads TGTGCCAGCAGGGGATCCGGCGGCACTGAAGCTTTCTTT. It yields the protein CASRGSGGTEAFF.

This clonotype was seen only a few times. This rearrangement joins TRBV7-9 to TRBJ2-4; 9 bases are shared with TRBD1. The CDR3 covers 15 residues. J lost 6 bases, V lost 5 bases, and 8 bases had no gene match. Per germline, CDR1 SEHNR and CDR2 FQNEAQ (reference sequence). The CDR3 here is CASSRTPGQGNIQYF. The CDR3 coding sequence is TGTGCCAGCAGCCGAACACCGGGACAGGGAAACATTCAGTACTTC.

This clonotype was seen a few times. The CDR3 bases are TGCAGTGCTAGGTCCGGGACAGGGGTCAATCAGCCCCAGCATTTT. Residues: CSARSGTGVNQPQHF. This sequence joins TRBV20-1 and TRBJ1-5; 10 bases are a match to TRBD1. V was clipped by 3 bases and J by 3 bases; unmatched bases: 5. Germline CDR1 and CDR2: DFQATT and SNEGSKA (reference sequence). The CDR3 covers 15 residues.

J is TRBJ2-7 and V is TRBV9; D is unclear. The CDR3 loop spans 14 amino acids. The germline V gene has CDR1 SGDLS and CDR2 YYNGEE. Between the trimmed V and J ends, which lost 2 bases and 5 bases, there was a span of 14 bases. Here the CDR3 reads CASSVDAADNEQYF. CDR3 bases: TGTGCCAGCAGCGTTGATGCAGCCGACAACGAGCAGTACTTC.